These 17 T cell receptor beta chains originate from one sample sequenced in a study of blood T cells in healthy people across ages (dated by TCRdb to between 2015 and 2016). Libraries were prepared through 5' RACE. TCRdb lists the instrument as Illumina HiSeq 2500. The second PCR ran for about 7 to 11 cycles and used a J-beta primer mix along with a sample-barcoded 5' primer. In TCRdb, the public reads were trimmed at Q25 with fastp and aligned with MiXCR, with productive beta chains retained. Duplicate CDR3 protein sequences are folded into a single record with the most common DNA and genes. In this sample the table shows around 1,500,000 distinct CDR3 sequences, 25% to 30% of which occur a single time. Around 7.7% of the sample is held by the ten biggest clonotypes. Sequencing used blood. These receptors were taken from a woman aged 25-40 years in good health.

Concerning this clonotype: This sequence may be a read error, since a much larger clone differs from it by one base. The chain recombines TRBV12-3 or TRBV12-4 with TRBJ2-5, with TRBD2 identical over 9 bases. The CDR3 extends over 16 amino acids. J lost 4 bases, V lost 6 bases, and 12 bases had no gene match. CDR3 nucleotides: TGTGCCAGCAGCCCCCGCGGGAGGGTCGACGGAGAGACCCAGTACTTC. It yields the protein CASSPRGRVDGETQYF.

This chain uses TRBV28 with TRBJ2-7; TRBD1 agrees at 8 bases. This CDR3 comprises 14 residues. V was pared by 8 bases and J by 5 bases, with 11 bases of the junction left unmatched. Germline values: CDR1 MDHEN, CDR2 SYDVKM. The CDR3 sequence is CASLTSQGGDEQYF. CDR3 coding DNA: TGTGCCAGCCTAACCTCACAGGGGGGCGACGAGCAGTACTTC.

CDR3 sequence (DNA): TGCGCCAGCAGCCAAAGTTTAGGGGACAGGGGAAAAGGCTACACCTTC. It translates to CASSQSLGDRGKGYTF. The rearrangement uses TRBV4-3 and TRBJ1-2, with 10 positions matching TRBD1. Trimming cost V 2 bases and J 8 bases; bases outside gene matches: 11. Germline CDR1 reads LGHNA; CDR2 reads YSLEER. The CDR3 has 16 residues.

The table lists this clonotype with a few counts. V gene TRBV4-3 combines with J gene TRBJ2-1; 7 nucleotides agree with TRBD2. Germline loops: CDR1 LGHNA, CDR2 YSLEER. Trimming removed 2 bases from V and 2 bases from J; junction bases left unmatched: 6. There are 16 residues in the CDR3. The CDR3 is CASSQRGSRPYNEQFF. In DNA, the CDR3 is TGCGCCAGCAGCCAACGCGGGAGTAGACCCTACAATGAGCAGTTCTTC.

This sequence joins TRBV14 and TRBJ2-7; D is undetermined. The V gene lost 5 bases and the J gene lost 0 bases, with 5 bases spanning the gap. The germline V gene encodes CDR1 SGHDN and CDR2 FVKESK. This CDR3 contains 12 residues. In DNA form, the CDR3 reads TGTGCCAGCAGCGGTCACTCCTACGAGCAGTACTTC. This sequence encodes CASSGHSYEQYF.

This clonotype occurred many times. V is TRBV6-5 and J is TRBJ1-2; D not certain. The CDR3 extends over 14 amino acids. V was pared by 2 bases and J by 5 bases, with 12 bases between. Germline V CDR1 and CDR2: MNHEY, SVGAGI. CDR3 sequence (DNA): TGTGCCAGCAGTTACGGCGGCTCAAGATATGGCTACACCTTC. Translating it yields CASSYGGSRYGYTF.

As for this clonotype: Just one base apart from a much larger clone, this may be a read error. This chain links TRBV7-2 with TRBJ2-7; D perhaps matches TRBD1 (5 bases). The CDR3 is made up of 14 amino acids. Germline V lookup: CDR1 SGHTA, CDR2 FQGNSA. The ends were cut back, 1 base at V and 3 bases at J, with 10 bases in the middle. CDR3 in DNA: TGTGCCAGCAGCTTAGATTCAGGGAACTACGAGCAGTACTTC. It codes for CASSLDSGNYEQYF.

This sequence joins TRBV18 and TRBJ2-7; D is unresolved. The CDR3 length is 14 residues. Trimming shortened V by 0 bases and J by 3 bases, and 9 bases separated the two germline ends. Germline CDR1 and CDR2: KGHSH and LQKENI. CDR3 DNA: TGTGCCAGCTCACCACCAGGCTCTCGCTACGAGCAGTACTTC. Translated, it gives CASSPPGSRYEQYF.

In this sample, this clonotype turned up a few times. The rearrangement uses TRBV5-6 and TRBJ1-1; D gene uncertain. Germline V gives CDR1 SGHDT, CDR2 YYEEEE. The CDR3 runs 11 residues. V was pared by 0 bases and J by 10 bases, with 7 bases between. CDR3 loop: CASSLGQLAFF. The CDR3, as DNA: TGTGCCAGCAGCTTGGGGCAGCTAGCTTTCTTT.

The sample holds many counts of this clonotype. The chain employs TRBV7-9 and TRBJ2-4, with a tentative D call TRBD1 (6 bases). The V and J ends lost 5 bases and 6 bases respectively, with 8 bases between them. CDR3 length: 12 residues. Germline V gene sequence: CDR1 SEHNR, CDR2 FQNEAQ (reference sequence). CDR3 DNA: TGTGCCAGCAGCCCACAGGGAAACATTCAGTACTTC. This codes for CASSPQGNIQYF.

This clonotype was detected many times. The chain has TRBV28 and TRBJ2-4, with TRBD1 matching 7 bases. In germline, CDR1 is MDHEN, CDR2 SYDVKM. The CDR3 consists of 14 residues. V lost 3 bases to trimming and J lost 6 bases; unmatched junction nucleotides: 5. The DNA of the CDR3 is TGTGCCAGCAGTTTTAGACAGGGTGGAAACATTCAGTACTTC. It specifies CASSFRQGGNIQYF.

The chain combines TRBV27 with TRBJ2-7; TRBD2 matches 11 bases. Per the germline V gene, CDR1 is MNHEY and CDR2 is SMNVEV (reference sequence). The CDR3 contains 16 residues. Trimming took 3 bases from V and 3 from J; bases not matched to a gene: 7. CDR3 in DNA: TGTGCCAGCAGTTTCCGCCCGACTAGCGGGGACTACGAGCAGTACTTC. Protein sequence: CASSFRPTSGDYEQYF.

This clonotype was found a few times. The chain carries TRBV4-3 and TRBJ2-1; possible D gene TRBD1, 5 bases. The germline CDR1 and CDR2 sequences are LGHNA and YSLEER. The CDR3 covers 14 residues. The germline V and J ends were trimmed by 1 base and 7 bases, with 11 bases remaining between them. As DNA, the CDR3 is TGCGCCAGCAGCCAAGGGAAGGGGTTGAATGAGCAGTTCTTC. Protein: CASSQGKGLNEQFF.

Ten or more counts support this clonotype. The J gene is TRBJ2-7, the V gene TRBV6-1, with 9 bases identical to TRBD1. The CDR3 sequence is 15 residues long. From germline, CDR1 is MNHNS and CDR2 SASEGT. Germline trimming cut 8 bases from V and 2 bases from J; bases unmatched to any gene: 10. CDR3 protein: CASGRTGQGAYEQYF. CDR3 DNA sequence: TGTGCCAGCGGACGAACGGGACAGGGAGCCTACGAGCAGTACTTC.

The chain couples TRBV12-3 or TRBV12-4 to TRBJ2-5, with TRBD2 matching over 11 bases. CDR3 size: 19 residues. V shed 4 bases and J 6 bases; nucleotides not matched to a gene: 19. In DNA form, the CDR3 reads TGTGCCAGCAGTTCTCGTGATAGCGGGAGGGCCAGGTTAGAAAAGACCCAGTACTTC. Translating gives CASSSRDSGRARLEKTQYF.

V is TRBV28 and J is TRBJ2-7; no definite D call. V was pared by 4 bases and J by 0 bases, with 10 bases between. The CDR3 runs 14 residues. CDR1 is MDHEN, CDR2 SYDVKM, per germline. Here the CDR3 DNA reads TGTGCCAGCAGTTATCTAAGGAGCTCCTACGAGCAGTACTTC. Its protein product is CASSYLRSSYEQYF.

In its sample, this clonotype was seen a few times. The chain has TRBV7-8 and TRBJ1-6; no reliable D call. CDR1 is SGHVS and CDR2 is FQNEAQ in the germline V gene. The V gene lost 5 bases and the J gene lost 7 bases, with 12 bases spanning the gap. There are 14 residues in the CDR3. The CDR3 region has the DNA TGTGCCAGCAGCCCATCGGGCGGGAATTCACCCCTCCACTTT. It is translated as CASSPSGGNSPLHF.